The clone carrying this T cell receptor beta chain was counted at least ten times. These data belong to a study of T cells in Graves' hyperthyroidism and ophthalmopathy. TCR beta CDR3 sequences were amplified from RNA transcripts. First-round RT-PCR of the TCR CDR3 relied on the HTBI primer set. TCRdb re-called the multiplex PCR reads with MiXCR, one entry per CDR3 protein. The profile shows about 380,000 distinct CDR3 sequences, about 15% of them singletons. V gave up 0 bases and J gave up 4 bases, with 9 bases separating them. The CDR3 spans 15 residues. Source material for PBMCs was 10 ml fresh peripheral blood.

The sequenced material came from blood. The chain uses TRBV12-3 or TRBV12-4 and TRBJ2-2; D is possibly TRBD1 (5 bases). This clonotype was sampled from a woman aged 55 to 70 with Graves' hyperthyroidism. CDR3 DNA: TGTGCCAGCAGTTTAGCCGGACACCCCACCGGGGAGCTGTTTTTT. This sequence encodes CASSLAGHPTGELFF.